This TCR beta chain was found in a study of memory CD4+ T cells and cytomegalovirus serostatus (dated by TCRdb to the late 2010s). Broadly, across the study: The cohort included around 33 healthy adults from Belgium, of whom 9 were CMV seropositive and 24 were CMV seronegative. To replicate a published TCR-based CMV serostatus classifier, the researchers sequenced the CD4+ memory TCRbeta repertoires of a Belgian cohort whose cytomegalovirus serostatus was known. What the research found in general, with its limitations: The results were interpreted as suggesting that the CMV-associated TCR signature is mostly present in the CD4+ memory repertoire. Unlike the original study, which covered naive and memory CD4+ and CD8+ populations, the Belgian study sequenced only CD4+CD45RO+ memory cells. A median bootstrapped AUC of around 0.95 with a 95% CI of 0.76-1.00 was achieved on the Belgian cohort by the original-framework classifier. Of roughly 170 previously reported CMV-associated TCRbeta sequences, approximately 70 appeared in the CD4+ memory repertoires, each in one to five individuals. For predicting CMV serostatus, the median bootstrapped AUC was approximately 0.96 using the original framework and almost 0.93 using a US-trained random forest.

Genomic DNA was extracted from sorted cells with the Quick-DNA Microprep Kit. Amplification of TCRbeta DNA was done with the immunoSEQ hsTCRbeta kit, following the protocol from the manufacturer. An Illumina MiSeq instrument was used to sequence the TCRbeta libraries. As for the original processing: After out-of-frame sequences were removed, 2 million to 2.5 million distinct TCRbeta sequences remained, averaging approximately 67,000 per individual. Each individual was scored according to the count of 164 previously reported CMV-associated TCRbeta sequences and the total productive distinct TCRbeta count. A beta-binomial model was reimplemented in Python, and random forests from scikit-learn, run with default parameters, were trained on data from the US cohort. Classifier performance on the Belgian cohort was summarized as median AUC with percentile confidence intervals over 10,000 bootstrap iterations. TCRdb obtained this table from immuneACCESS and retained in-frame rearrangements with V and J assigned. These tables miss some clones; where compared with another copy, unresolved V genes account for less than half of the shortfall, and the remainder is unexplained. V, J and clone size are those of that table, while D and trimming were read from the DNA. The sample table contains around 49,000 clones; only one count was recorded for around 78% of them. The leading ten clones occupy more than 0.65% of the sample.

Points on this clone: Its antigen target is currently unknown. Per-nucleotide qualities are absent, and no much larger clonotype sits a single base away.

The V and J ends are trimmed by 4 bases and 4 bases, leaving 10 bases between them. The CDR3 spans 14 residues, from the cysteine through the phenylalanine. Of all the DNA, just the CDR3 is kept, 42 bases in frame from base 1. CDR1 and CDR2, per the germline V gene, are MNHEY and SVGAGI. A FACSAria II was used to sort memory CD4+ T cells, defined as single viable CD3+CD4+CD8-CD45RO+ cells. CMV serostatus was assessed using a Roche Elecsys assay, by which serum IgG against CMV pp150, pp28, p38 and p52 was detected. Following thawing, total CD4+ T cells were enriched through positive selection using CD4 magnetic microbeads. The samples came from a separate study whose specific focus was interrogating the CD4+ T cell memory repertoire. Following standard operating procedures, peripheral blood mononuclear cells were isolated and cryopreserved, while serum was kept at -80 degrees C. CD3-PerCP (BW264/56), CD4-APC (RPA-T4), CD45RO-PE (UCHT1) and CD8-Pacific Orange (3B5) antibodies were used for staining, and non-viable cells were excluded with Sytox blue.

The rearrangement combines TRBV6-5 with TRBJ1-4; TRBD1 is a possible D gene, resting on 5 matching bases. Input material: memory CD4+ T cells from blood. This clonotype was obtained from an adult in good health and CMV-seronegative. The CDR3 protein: CASSSTASNEKLFF. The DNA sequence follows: TGTGCCAGCAGTTCGACAGCGAGTAATGAAAAACTGTTTTTT.